This TCR beta chain originates from a study of cytomegalovirus exposure and HLA in healthy donors. The PCR contained 60 Vbeta and 13 Jbeta primers. The data were produced by immunoSEQ multiplex PCR, yet TCRdb's version contains in-frame clones alone and is incomplete. The sample consists of 75,000 to 100,000 clones, 73% of them appearing once. CDR3 size: 16 residues. CDR1 is SEHNR and CDR2 is FQNEAQ in the germline V gene (reference sequence). Trimming left V 1 base short and J 0 bases short, with 10 bases between. The clonotype comes from a man between 35 and 55 years old in good health and CMV-seronegative. The chain employs TRBV7-9 and TRBJ1-3; D is possibly TRBD1 (5 bases). Sequencing was done on a sample of PBMCs. The CDR3 DNA reads TGTGCCAGCAGCTTAGGTCAGGGTATCTCTGGAAACACCATATATTTT. Protein product: CASSLGQGISGNTIYF.